The 29 T cell receptor beta chains given below trace back to one sample, sequenced in a study of shared T cell receptors in the human thymus. Some clones are missing from TCRdb's copy, which holds only in-frame ones; the method was immunoSEQ multiplex PCR. The sample lists about 730,000 clones, 80% to 90% occurring once. Separately, the same data were catalogued under a study of human thymus T cells.

The sample consisted of thymocytes. The receptors were gathered from a girl under two years old with a congenital heart defect.

The chain joins TRBV10-3 to TRBJ1-1; 8 nucleotides match TRBD1. The V segment lost 4 bases and the J segment 0 bases; nucleotides outside the gene matches: 22. This CDR3 has 21 amino acids. Per germline, CDR1 ENHRY and CDR2 SYGVKD. The CDR3 region has the DNA TGTGCCATCAGTGTAAATGGGACAGGCATCGACCCTACCCCCCTGAACACTGAAGCTTTCTTT. This codes for CAISVNGTGIDPTPLNTEAFF.

V gene TRBV19 combines with J gene TRBJ1-1; D is undetermined. In germline, CDR1 is LNHDA, CDR2 SQIVND (reference sequence). The CDR3 is 13 amino acids. V lost 6 bases and J lost 3, with 11 bases in between. CDR3 sequence (DNA): TGTGCCAGTAGCCCGATACGGTACACTGAAGCTTTCTTT. Translation gives CASSPIRYTEAFF.

The chain combines TRBV6-5 with TRBJ1-3; TRBD1 matches 7 bases. The CDR3 extends over 14 amino acids. V was pared by 6 bases and J by 4 bases, with 6 bases of the junction left unmatched. Germline-derived CDR1 and CDR2 are MNHEY and SVGAGI. The CDR3 loop reads CASSLGTAGNTIYF. DNA for the CDR3: TGTGCCAGCAGCCTCGGGACAGCAGGAAACACCATATATTTT.

The chain links TRBV4-3 to TRBJ2-3, with 7 bases matching TRBD2. CDR3 length: 17 residues. Trimming cost V 5 bases and J 5 bases; bases outside gene matches: 16. In germline, CDR1 is LGHNA, CDR2 YSLEER. The CDR3 DNA is TGCGCCAGCAGCTCCCGGACTAGAACCGATTGGGTAGATACGCAGTATTTT. As protein: CASSSRTRTDWVDTQYF.

This chain uses TRBV12-5 with TRBJ1-1, with D possibly TRBD1 on 6 matching bases. The CDR3 length is 12 residues. V gave up 1 base and J gave up 8 bases, with 8 bases separating them. Looked up from germline, CDR1 is LGHNT and CDR2 is FRNRAP. The CDR3 region is CASGLGRGEAFF. CDR3 sequence (DNA): TGTGCTAGTGGTTTGGGCAGGGGAGAAGCTTTCTTT.

V and J are TRBV11-1 and TRBJ2-1; 10 bases align to TRBD2. This CDR3 spans 15 amino acids. Trimming at V came to 5 bases and at J to 5 bases, leaving 6 bases not matched to a gene. Per germline, CDR1 SGHAT and CDR2 FQDESV (reference sequence). The CDR3 spells CASSQGLANNNEQFF. The CDR3 nucleotides read TGTGCCAGCAGCCAGGGACTAGCGAACAACAATGAGCAGTTCTTC.

The CDR3 loop reads CASSSEPRDTYEQYF. The CDR3 DNA is TGTGCCAGCAGCTCCGAACCCAGGGACACCTACGAGCAGTACTTC. The J gene is TRBJ2-7, the V gene TRBV11-2; D is perhaps TRBD1 (6 bases). CDR1 and CDR2 (germline): SGHAT, FQNNGV. There are 15 residues in the CDR3. With 4 bases removed from V and 2 bases from J, the gap between germline ends came to 15 bases.

V and J are TRBV15 and TRBJ1-2; 10 bases are a match to TRBD1. The V gene's germline CDR1 is LNHNV and CDR2 YYDKDF (reference sequence). V gave up 3 bases and J gave up 6 bases; unmatched junction bases: 4. The CDR3 sequence is 14 residues long. The CDR3 region is CATSSRDRGDGYTF. CDR3 DNA: TGTGCCACCAGCAGCCGGGACAGGGGAGATGGCTACACCTTC.

The count of this clone is one. The rearrangement joins TRBV30 to TRBJ1-1, with TRBD1 as a possible D gene (6 bases). Trimming removed 0 bases from V and 0 bases from J, with 17 bases in between. The germline V gene has CDR1 GTSNPN and CDR2 SVGIG (reference sequence). The CDR3 has 17 amino acids. The CDR3 loop is CAWSVVPGVVMNTEAFF. In nucleotides, the CDR3 is TGTGCCTGGAGTGTAGTGCCAGGGGTGGTCATGAACACTGAAGCTTTCTTT.

This clone came up once. The rearrangement uses TRBV9 and TRBJ1-2, with TRBD1 matching over 7 bases. The CDR3 spans 17 residues. CDR1 and CDR2 (germline): SGDLS, YYNGEE. V lost 4 bases and J lost 5; bases outside the gene matches: 17. The chain's CDR3 is CASSSLSRTGTGYGYTF. CDR3 DNA sequence: TGTGCCAGCAGCTCTCTAAGTCGGACAGGCACAGGGTATGGCTACACCTTC.

The rearrangement uses TRBV29-1 and TRBJ1-5; D possibly corresponds to TRBD1 (5 bases). The V gene's germline CDR1 is SQVTM and CDR2 ANQGSEA. V lost 3 bases, J lost 9 bases, and 18 bases lay in between. This CDR3 spans 14 amino acids. CDR3 amino acids: CSVEGGDDGSPQHF. CDR3 sequence (DNA): TGCAGCGTTGAGGGGGGGGACGACGGGTCGCCCCAGCATTTT.

The chain recombines TRBV6-1 with TRBJ2-7; 10 bases line up with TRBD1. The CDR3 has 16 amino acids. The J segment lost 3 bases and the V segment lost 3 bases, leaving 8 bases of the junction unmatched. CDR1 MNHNS and CDR2 SASEGT come from the germline V gene. CDR3 in amino acids: CASSDYRDRGFYEQYF. CDR3 sequence (DNA): TGTGCCAGCAGTGACTACCGGGACAGGGGATTCTACGAGCAGTACTTC.

The chain is built from TRBV7-8 and TRBJ2-7; weak D call: TRBD1 (6 bases). CDR1 SGHVS and CDR2 FQNEAQ come from the germline V gene. This CDR3 has 15 residues. The ends were cut back, 3 bases at V and 1 base at J, with 13 bases in the middle. CDR3 nucleotides: TGTGCCAGCAGCTTGATACCTGGGACATCCTACGAGCAGTACTTC. This sequence encodes CASSLIPGTSYEQYF.

The chain combines TRBV11-2 with TRBJ2-7, with D perhaps matching TRBD2 (6 bases). This CDR3 has 15 residues. Looked up from germline, CDR1 is SGHAT and CDR2 is FQNNGV. The V end was cut by 1 base, the J end by 5 bases, with 15 bases between. CDR3 in amino acids: CASSLVRRVEHEQYF. CDR3 nucleotide sequence: TGTGCCAGCAGCTTAGTGAGGAGGGTCGAGCACGAGCAGTACTTC.

The gene calls are TRBV29-1 and TRBJ2-1, with 9 nucleotides matching TRBD1. This CDR3 spans 18 amino acids. Looked up from germline, CDR1 is SQVTM and CDR2 is ANQGSEA. Unmatched junction bases numbered 20, after V lost 6 bases and J lost 5 bases. CDR3 sequence (DNA): TGCAGCGTAATTCCGGGACAGGGATACCGGGCGACCCACAATGAGCAGTTCTTC. This translates into CSVIPGQGYRATHNEQFF.

The rearrangement uses TRBV14 and TRBJ1-1; 7 bases are a match to TRBD1. This CDR3 has 13 residues. CDR1 and CDR2 from the germline V gene are SGHDN and FVKESK. Germline trimming cut 9 bases from V and 7 bases from J; bases unmatched to any gene: 11. The CDR3 DNA is TGTGCCAGTACACAGGGGTCGAGGGGTGAAGCTTTCTTT. It is translated as CASTQGSRGEAFF.

The gene calls are TRBV27 and TRBJ1-2, with TRBD1 identical over 9 bases. The CDR3 loop spans 15 amino acids. In germline, CDR1 is MNHEY, CDR2 SMNVEV (reference sequence). V was clipped by 8 bases and J by 2 bases; unmatched bases: 9. CDR3 DNA sequence: TGTGCCAGCCGCGCTTCGACAGGGGGGAACTATGGCTACACCTTC. Translated: CASRASTGGNYGYTF.

This clone was detected only once. The V call is TRBV28, the J call TRBJ2-1, with 7 positions matching TRBD1. V lost 7 bases and J lost 9; bases outside the gene matches: 12. Germline loops: CDR1 MDHEN, CDR2 SYDVKM. The CDR3 extends over 14 amino acids. CDR3: CASILTTGNREQFF. The CDR3 DNA sequence: TGTGCCAGCATCCTGACGACAGGGAATCGTGAGCAGTTCTTC. Drawing the rest from reference TRBV28 and TRBJ2-1, the complete variable domain is DVKVTQSSRYLVKRTGEKVFLECVQDMDHENMFWYRQDPGLGLRLIYFSYDVKMKEKGDIPEGYSVSREKKERFSLILESASTNQTSMYLCASILTTGNREQFFGPGTRLTVL.

This clone occurred once. The J gene is TRBJ2-3, the V gene TRBV10-3, with 12 bases that match TRBD2. Germline CDR1 ENHRY, CDR2 SYGVKD. J lost 14 bases, V lost 4 bases, and 4 bases had no gene match. This CDR3 has 12 amino acids. As DNA, the CDR3 is TGTGCCATCAGTGCCCCGGGACTAGCGGGGTATTTT. It encodes CAISAPGLAGYF.

The gene calls are TRBV6-1 and TRBJ2-5, with 8 nucleotides matching TRBD2. Trimming at V came to 6 bases and at J to 3 bases, leaving 3 bases not matched to a gene. Germline-derived CDR1 and CDR2 are MNHNS and SASEGT. This CDR3 has 13 residues. Here the CDR3 DNA reads TGTGCCAGCAGCCATAGCGGGGAAGAGACCCAGTACTTC. It is translated as CASSHSGEETQYF.

V usage is TRBV19 and J usage is TRBJ1-5, with 10 bases lining up with TRBD1. The CDR3 totals 19 residues. The germline gives CDR1 LNHDA, CDR2 SQIVND (reference sequence). Unmatched junction bases numbered 14, after V lost 6 bases and J lost 0 bases. The CDR3 protein is CASSRMRDRGSGSNQPQHF. In nucleotides, the CDR3 is TGTGCCAGTAGCCGAATGCGGGACAGGGGAAGCGGTAGCAATCAGCCCCAGCATTTT.

The rearrangement joins TRBV11-2 to TRBJ1-4; 9 bases map to TRBD1. V trimming: 5 bases; J trimming: 8 bases; junction bases outside the gene matches: 3. This CDR3 has 13 amino acids. Germline V gene sequence: CDR1 SGHAT, CDR2 FQNNGV. The CDR3 bases are TGTGCCAGCAGCCGGACAGGGGTGGAAAAACTGTTTTTT. This codes for CASSRTGVEKLFF.

The chain joins TRBV15 to TRBJ1-1; D perhaps matches TRBD1 (5 bases). Trimming pared 0 bases from V and 6 bases from J, leaving 20 bases between. Germline CDR1 LNHNV, CDR2 YYDKDF (reference sequence). The CDR3 length is 17 residues. In nucleotides, the CDR3 is TGTGCCACCAGCAGAGATTGGAGGGACTTTGAATCGGCTGAAGCTTTCTTT. Protein: CATSRDWRDFESAEAFF.

V gene TRBV29-1 combines with J gene TRBJ1-2, with 10 nucleotides matching TRBD1. Per germline, CDR1 SQVTM and CDR2 ANQGSEA. V dropped 3 bases and J dropped 6; count of bases not matched to a gene: 16. CDR3 length equals 17 residues. For the CDR3, the DNA is TGCAGCGTTGACTTCCGGGACAGGGGAGAAGTTGGGGATGGCTACACCTTC. Translated: CSVDFRDRGEVGDGYTF. Full variable domain (rest looked up from reference TRBV29-1 and TRBJ1-2): SAVISQKPSRDICQRGTSLTIQCQVDSQVTMMFWYRQQPGQSLTLIATANQGSEATYESGFVIDKFPISRPNLTFSTLTVSNMSPEDSSIYLCSVDFRDRGEVGDGYTFGSGTRLTVV.

DNA for the CDR3: TGTGCCAGCAGCTTGACAGGGTGTGATTGGGGCTACACCTTC. Translation: CASSLTGCDWGYTF. This sequence joins TRBV5-6 and TRBJ1-2, with a possible D match to TRBD1 (6 bases). This CDR3 spans 14 amino acids. CDR1 and CDR2 from the germline V gene are SGHDT and YYEEEE. The V end lost 1 base, the J end lost 8 bases, and 15 bases lay between the germline ends.

The rearrangement uses TRBV27 and TRBJ2-6, with D uncertain. This CDR3 comprises 19 residues. Per the germline V gene, CDR1 is MNHEY and CDR2 is SMNVEV (reference sequence). V lost 2 bases and J lost 0, with 17 bases in between. CDR3 loop: CASSLTMVQARSGANVLTF. CDR3 nucleotide sequence: TGTGCCAGCAGTTTAACGATGGTTCAGGCTCGCTCTGGGGCCAACGTCCTGACTTTC.

This chain uses TRBV5-1 with TRBJ1-1; possible D gene TRBD1, 5 bases. This CDR3 comprises 18 residues. Trimming took 1 base from V and 0 from J, leaving 19 bases between them. Germline V gene lookup returns CDR1 SGHRS and CDR2 YFSETQ. The CDR3 reads CASSLLVTSWGVNTEAFF. CDR3 coding DNA: TGCGCCAGCAGCTTGCTAGTTACATCGTGGGGGGTGAACACTGAAGCTTTCTTT.

The chain recombines TRBV28 with TRBJ2-7; the match to TRBD1 covers 9 bases. The length of the CDR3 is 15 residues. CDR1 and CDR2 (germline): MDHEN, SYDVKM. V was clipped by 10 bases and J by 1 base; unmatched bases: 11. Here the CDR3 reads CANARGQGPSYEQYF. The CDR3 DNA is TGTGCCAACGCCCGCGGACAGGGGCCTTCCTACGAGCAGTACTTC. The whole variable domain, remainder taken from reference TRBV28 and TRBJ2-7, is DVKVTQSSRYLVKRTGEKVFLECVQDMDHENMFWYRQDPGLGLRLIYFSYDVKMKEKGDIPEGYSVSREKKERFSLILESASTNQTSMYLCANARGQGPSYEQYFGPGTRLTVT.

The chain combines TRBV5-8 with TRBJ1-1; 7 bases match TRBD1. The germline gives CDR1 SGHTS, CDR2 YDEGEE. CDR3 length: 12 amino acids. Germline trimming cut 4 bases from V and 7 bases from J; bases unmatched to any gene: 4. The CDR3 spells CASSQRQGEAFF. As DNA, the CDR3 is TGTGCCAGCAGCCAAAGACAGGGTGAAGCTTTCTTT.